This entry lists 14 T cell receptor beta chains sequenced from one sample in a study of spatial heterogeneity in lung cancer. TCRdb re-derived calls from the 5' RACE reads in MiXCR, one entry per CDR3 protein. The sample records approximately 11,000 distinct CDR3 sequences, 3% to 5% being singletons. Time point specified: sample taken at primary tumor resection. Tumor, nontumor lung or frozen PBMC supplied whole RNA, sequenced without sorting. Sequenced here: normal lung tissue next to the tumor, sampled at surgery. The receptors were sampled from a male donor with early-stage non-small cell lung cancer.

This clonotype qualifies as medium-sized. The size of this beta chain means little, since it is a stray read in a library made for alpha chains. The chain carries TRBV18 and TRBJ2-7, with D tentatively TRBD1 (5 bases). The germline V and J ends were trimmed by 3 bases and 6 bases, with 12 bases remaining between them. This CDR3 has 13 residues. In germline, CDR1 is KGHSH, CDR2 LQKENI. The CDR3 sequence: CASSPGSGIEQYF. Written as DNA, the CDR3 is TGTGCCAGCTCACCGGGATCAGGGATCGAGCAGTACTTC.

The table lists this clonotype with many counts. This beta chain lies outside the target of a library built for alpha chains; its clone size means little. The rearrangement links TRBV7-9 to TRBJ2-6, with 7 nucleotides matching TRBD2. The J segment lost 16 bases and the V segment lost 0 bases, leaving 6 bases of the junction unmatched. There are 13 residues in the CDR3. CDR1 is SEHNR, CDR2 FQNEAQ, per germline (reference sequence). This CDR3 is CASSLAAGALLTF. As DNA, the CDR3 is TGTGCCAGCAGCTTAGCGGCGGGAGCCTTACTGACTTTC.

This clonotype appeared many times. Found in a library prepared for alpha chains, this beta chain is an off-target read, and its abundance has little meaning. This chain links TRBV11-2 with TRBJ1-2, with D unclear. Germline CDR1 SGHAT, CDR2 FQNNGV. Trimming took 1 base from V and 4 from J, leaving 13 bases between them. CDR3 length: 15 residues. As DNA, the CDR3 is TGTGCCAGCAGCTTAGGAGTTGGGCTAGGCTATGGCTACACCTTC. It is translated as CASSLGVGLGYGYTF.

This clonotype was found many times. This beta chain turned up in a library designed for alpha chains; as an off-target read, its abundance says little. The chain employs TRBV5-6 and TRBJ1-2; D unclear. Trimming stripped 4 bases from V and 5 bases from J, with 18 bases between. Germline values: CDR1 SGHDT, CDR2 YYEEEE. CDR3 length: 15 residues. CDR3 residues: CASSAGGRVRYGYTF. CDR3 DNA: TGTGCCAGCAGCGCCGGAGGGAGGGTGCGATATGGCTACACCTTC.

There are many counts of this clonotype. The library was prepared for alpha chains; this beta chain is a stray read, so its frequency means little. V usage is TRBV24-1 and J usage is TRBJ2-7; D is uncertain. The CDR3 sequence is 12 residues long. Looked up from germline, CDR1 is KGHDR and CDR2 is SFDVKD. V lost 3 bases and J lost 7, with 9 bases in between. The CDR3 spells CATSDPDEEQYF. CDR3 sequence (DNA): TGTGCCACCAGTGATCCCGACGAAGAGCAGTACTTC.

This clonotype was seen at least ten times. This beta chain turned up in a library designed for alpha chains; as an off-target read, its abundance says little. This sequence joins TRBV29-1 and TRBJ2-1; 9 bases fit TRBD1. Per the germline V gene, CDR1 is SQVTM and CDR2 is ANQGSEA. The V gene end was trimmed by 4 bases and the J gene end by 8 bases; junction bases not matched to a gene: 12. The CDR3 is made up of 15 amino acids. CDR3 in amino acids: CSVGGTDRGGDEQFF. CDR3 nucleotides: TGCAGCGTTGGAGGAACGGACAGGGGAGGGGATGAGCAGTTCTTC.

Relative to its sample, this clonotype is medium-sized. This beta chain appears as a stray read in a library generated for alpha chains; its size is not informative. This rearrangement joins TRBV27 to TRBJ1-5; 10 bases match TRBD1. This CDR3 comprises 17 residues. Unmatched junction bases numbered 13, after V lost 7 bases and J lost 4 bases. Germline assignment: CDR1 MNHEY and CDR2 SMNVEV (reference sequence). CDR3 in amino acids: CASKGTGVMERNQPQHF. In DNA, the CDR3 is TGTGCCAGCAAGGGGACAGGGGTGATGGAGAGGAATCAGCCCCAGCATTTT.

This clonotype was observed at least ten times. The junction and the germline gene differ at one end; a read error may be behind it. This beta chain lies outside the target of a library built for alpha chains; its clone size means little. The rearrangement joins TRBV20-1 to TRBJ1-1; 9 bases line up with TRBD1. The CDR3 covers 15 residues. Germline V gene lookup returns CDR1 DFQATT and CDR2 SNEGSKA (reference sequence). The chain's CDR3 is CSVRGTGFMNTEAFF. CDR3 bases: TGCAGTGTTAGAGGGACAGGGTTCATGAACACTGAAGCTTTCTTT.

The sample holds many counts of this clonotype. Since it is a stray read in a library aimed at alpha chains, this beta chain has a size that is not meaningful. CDR3 in DNA: TGTGCCAGCAGTTTCCCACAGGGGAAAGTTGGAGATACGCAGTATTTT. Translation gives CASSFPQGKVGDTQYF. V gene TRBV28 combines with J gene TRBJ2-3; 7 positions match TRBD1. Trimming removed 3 bases from V and 5 bases from J; junction bases left unmatched: 11. The CDR3 runs 16 residues. The germline V gene encodes CDR1 MDHEN and CDR2 SYDVKM.

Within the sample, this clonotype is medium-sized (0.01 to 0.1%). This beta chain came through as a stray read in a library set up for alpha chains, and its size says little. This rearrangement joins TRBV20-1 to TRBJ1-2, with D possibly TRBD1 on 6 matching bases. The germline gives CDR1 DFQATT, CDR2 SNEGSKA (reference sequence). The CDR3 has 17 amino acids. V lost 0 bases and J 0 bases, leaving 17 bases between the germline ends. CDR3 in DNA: TGCAGTGCTAGAGATCCTACAGGGTATAATACTAACTATGGCTACACCTTC. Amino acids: CSARDPTGYNTNYGYTF.

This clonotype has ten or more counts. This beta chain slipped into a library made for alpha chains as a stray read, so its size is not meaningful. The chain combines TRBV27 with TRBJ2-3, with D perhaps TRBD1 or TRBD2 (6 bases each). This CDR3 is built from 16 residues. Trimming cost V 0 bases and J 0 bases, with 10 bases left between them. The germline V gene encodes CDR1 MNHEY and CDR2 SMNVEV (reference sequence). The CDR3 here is CASSLSGGSSTDTQYF. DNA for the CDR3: TGTGCCAGCAGTTTATCCGGGGGCAGCAGCACAGATACGCAGTATTTT.

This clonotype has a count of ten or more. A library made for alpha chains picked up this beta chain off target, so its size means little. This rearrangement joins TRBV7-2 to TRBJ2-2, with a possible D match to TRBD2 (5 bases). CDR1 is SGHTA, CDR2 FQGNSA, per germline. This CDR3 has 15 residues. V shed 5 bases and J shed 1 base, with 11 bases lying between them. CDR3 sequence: CASSQNGGNTGELFF. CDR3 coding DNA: TGTGCCAGCAGCCAAAACGGAGGGAACACCGGGGAGCTGTTTTTT. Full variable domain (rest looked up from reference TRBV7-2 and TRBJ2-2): GAGVSQSPSNKVTEKGKDVELRCDPISGHTALYWYRQSLGQGLEFLIYFQGNSAPDKSGLPSDRFSAERTGGSVSTLTIQRTQQEDSAVYLCASSQNGGNTGELFFGEGSRLTVL.

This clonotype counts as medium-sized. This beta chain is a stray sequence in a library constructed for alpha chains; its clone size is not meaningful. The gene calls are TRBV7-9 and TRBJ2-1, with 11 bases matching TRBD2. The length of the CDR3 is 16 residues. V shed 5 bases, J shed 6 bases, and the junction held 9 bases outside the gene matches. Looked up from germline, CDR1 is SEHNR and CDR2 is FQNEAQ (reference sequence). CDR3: CASSPVLAGVANEQFF. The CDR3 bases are TGTGCCAGCAGCCCGGTACTAGCGGGAGTCGCCAATGAGCAGTTCTTC.

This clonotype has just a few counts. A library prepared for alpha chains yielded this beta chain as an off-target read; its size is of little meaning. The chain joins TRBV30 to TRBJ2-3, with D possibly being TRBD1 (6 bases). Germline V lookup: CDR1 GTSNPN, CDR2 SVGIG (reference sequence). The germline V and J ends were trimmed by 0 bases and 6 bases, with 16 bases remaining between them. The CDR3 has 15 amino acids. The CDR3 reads CAWSVRKGGTDTQYF. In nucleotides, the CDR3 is TGTGCCTGGAGTGTAAGGAAAGGGGGAACGGATACGCAGTATTTT.